This TCR beta chain was retrieved from a study of spatial heterogeneity in lung cancer. The sample's time point: sample taken at primary tumor resection. Unsorted whole RNA of tumor, nontumor lung or frozen PBMC was sequenced. Germline V CDR1 and CDR2: MNHNS, SASEGT. CDR3 length: 18 residues. V dropped 0 bases and J dropped 2 bases, with 17 bases sitting between them. TCRdb re-called the 5' RACE reads with MiXCR, one entry per CDR3 protein. The table lists under 75,000 distinct CDR3 sequences, approximately 8.9% of them singletons. Sequencing was performed on PBMCs, taken at surgery. The sequence derives from a female donor with early-stage non-small cell lung cancer. This chain joins TRBV6-1 and TRBJ1-5, with D uncertain. CDR3: CASSEANVVSVGNQPQHF. The CDR3 nucleotides read TGTGCCAGCAGTGAAGCAAATGTCGTCAGTGTAGGCAATCAGCCCCAGCATTTT.